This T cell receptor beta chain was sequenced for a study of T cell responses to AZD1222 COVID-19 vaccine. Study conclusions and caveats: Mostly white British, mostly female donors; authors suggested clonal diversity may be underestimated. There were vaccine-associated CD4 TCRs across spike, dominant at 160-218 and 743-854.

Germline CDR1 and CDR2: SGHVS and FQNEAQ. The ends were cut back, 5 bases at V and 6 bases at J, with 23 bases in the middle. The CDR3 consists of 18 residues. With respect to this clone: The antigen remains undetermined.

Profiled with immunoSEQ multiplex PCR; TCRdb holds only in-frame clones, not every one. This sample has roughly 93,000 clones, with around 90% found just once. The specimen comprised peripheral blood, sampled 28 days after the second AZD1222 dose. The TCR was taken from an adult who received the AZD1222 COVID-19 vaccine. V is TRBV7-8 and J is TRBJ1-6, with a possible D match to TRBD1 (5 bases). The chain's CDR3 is CASSPNMIGAAGNSPLHF. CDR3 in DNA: TGTGCCAGCAGCCCAAACATGATCGGGGCTGCGGGTAATTCACCCCTCCACTTT.